This T cell receptor (beta chain) was found in a study of shared clonotypes between healthy human individuals. Study in general: Each donor's CD4 naive and CD4 memory cells filled three plates apiece, CD8 naive two, and CD8 memory one. Study observations and caveats: Relative to their counterparts shared across all four donors, non-shared clonotypes exhibited diminished generation probabilities.

Naive CD8 cells, CD45RO-negative and positively selected for CCR7, excluded terminally differentiated effector memory CD45RA+ cells. Sequencing was performed with immunoSEQ multiplex PCR; in TCRdb, only in-frame clones are kept and a portion is missing. The profile shows about 2.1 million clones, 85% to 95% of them singletons. Of note for this clone: Antigen unknown.

The TCR sequence derives from a man aged 18 to 29 in good health. Some clones in this sample may be carry-over from other donors' samples. The sequenced material came from naive CD8+ T cells from PBMCs.

CDR3 in DNA: TGCGCCAGCAGCTTGGGAGGGGCTCCCTCCTACGAGCAGTACTTC. This sequence encodes CASSLGGAPSYEQYF. The J gene is TRBJ2-7, the V gene TRBV5-1; either TRBD1 or TRBD2 may fit D (5 bases each). Germline lookup yields CDR1 SGHRS and CDR2 YFSETQ. With 0 bases removed from V and 0 bases from J, the gap between germline ends came to 10 bases. The CDR3 is 15 amino acids.